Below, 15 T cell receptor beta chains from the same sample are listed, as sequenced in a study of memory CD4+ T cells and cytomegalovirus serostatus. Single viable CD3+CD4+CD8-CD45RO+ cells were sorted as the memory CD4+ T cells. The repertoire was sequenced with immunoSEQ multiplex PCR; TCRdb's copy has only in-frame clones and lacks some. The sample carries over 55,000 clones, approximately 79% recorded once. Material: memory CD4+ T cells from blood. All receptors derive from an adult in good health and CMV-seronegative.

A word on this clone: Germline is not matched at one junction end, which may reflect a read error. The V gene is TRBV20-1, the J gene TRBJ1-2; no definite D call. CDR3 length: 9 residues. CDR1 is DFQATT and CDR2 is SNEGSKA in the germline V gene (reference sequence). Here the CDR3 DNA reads TGCAGTGCTAGAGATTGGGCCATCTTC. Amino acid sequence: CSARDWAIF.

CDR3 amino acids: CASSISQGANSGANVLTF. The DNA of the CDR3 is TGTGCCAGTAGTATCTCGCAGGGGGCCAACTCTGGGGCCAACGTCCTGACTTTC. The chain combines TRBV19 with TRBJ2-6, with 8 bases matching TRBD1. The CDR3 sequence is 18 residues long. V lost 3 bases and J lost 0; bases outside the gene matches: 7. Germline-derived CDR1 and CDR2 are LNHDA and SQIVND (reference sequence).

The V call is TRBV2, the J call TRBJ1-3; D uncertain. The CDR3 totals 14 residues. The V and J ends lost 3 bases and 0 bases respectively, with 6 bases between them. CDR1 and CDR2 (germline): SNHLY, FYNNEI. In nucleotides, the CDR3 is TGTGCCAGCAGTGATCTGGTCTCTGGAAACACCATATATTTT. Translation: CASSDLVSGNTIYF.

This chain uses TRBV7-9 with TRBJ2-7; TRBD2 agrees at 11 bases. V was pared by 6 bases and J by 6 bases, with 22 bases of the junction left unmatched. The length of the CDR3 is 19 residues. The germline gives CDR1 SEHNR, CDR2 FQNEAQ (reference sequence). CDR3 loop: CASSHPPRARLAGSREQYF. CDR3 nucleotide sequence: TGTGCCAGCAGTCACCCCCCTAGGGCCAGACTAGCGGGAAGCCGCGAGCAGTACTTC. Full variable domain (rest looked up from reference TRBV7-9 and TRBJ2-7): DTGVSQNPRHKITKRGQNVTFRCDPISEHNRLYWYRQTLGQGPEFLTYFQNEAQLEKSRLLSDRFSAERPKGSFSTLEIQRTEQGDSAMYLCASSHPPRARLAGSREQYFGPGTRLTVT.

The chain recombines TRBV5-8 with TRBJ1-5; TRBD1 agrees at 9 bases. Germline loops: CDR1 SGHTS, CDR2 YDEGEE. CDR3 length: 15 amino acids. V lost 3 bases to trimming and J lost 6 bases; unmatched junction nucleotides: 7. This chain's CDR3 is CASSYGQGRGQPQHF. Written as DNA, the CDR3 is TGTGCCAGCAGCTACGGACAGGGGAGGGGTCAGCCCCAGCATTTT.

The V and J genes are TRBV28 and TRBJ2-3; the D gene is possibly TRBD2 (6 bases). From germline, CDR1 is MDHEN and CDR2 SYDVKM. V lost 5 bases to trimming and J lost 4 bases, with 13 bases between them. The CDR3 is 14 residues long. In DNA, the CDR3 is TGTGCCAGCAGTATTACGGGGGTGGCAGATACGCAGTATTTT. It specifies CASSITGVADTQYF. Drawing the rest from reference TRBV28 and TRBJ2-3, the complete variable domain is DVKVTQSSRYLVKRTGEKVFLECVQDMDHENMFWYRQDPGLGLRLIYFSYDVKMKEKGDIPEGYSVSREKKERFSLILESASTNQTSMYLCASSITGVADTQYFGPGTRLTVL.

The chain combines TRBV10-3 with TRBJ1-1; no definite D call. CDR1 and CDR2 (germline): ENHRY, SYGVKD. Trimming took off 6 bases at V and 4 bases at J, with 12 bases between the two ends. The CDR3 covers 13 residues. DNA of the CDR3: TGTGCCATCAGCGGAAATTTGGGCACTGAAGCTTTCTTT. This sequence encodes CAISGNLGTEAFF.

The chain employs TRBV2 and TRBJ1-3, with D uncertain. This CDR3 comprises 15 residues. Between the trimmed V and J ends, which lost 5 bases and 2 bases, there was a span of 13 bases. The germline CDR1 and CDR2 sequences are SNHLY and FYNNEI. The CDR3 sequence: CASSLQPGTGNTIYF. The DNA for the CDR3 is TGTGCCAGCAGTTTACAGCCGGGGACTGGAAACACCATATATTTT. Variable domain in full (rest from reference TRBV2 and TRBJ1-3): EPEVTQTPSHQVTQMGQEVILRCVPISNHLYFYWYRQILGQKVEFLVSFYNNEISEKSEIFDDQFSVERPDGSNFTLKIRSTKLEDSAMYFCASSLQPGTGNTIYFGEGSWLTVV.

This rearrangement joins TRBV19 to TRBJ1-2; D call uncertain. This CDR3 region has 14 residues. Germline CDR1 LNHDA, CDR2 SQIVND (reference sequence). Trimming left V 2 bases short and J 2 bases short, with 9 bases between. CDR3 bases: TGTGCCAGTAGTATAAGGTCAGACAACTATGGCTACACCTTC. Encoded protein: CASSIRSDNYGYTF.

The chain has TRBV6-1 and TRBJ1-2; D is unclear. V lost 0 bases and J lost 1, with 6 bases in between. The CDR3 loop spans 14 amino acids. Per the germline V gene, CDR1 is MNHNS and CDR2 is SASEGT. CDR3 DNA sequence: TGTGCCAGCAGTGAAGCGACCCTTAACTATGGCTACACCTTC. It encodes CASSEATLNYGYTF.

In DNA form, the CDR3 reads TGTGCCAGCCGCGGGCAGCTTAATGAAAAACTGTTTTTT. It codes for CASRGQLNEKLFF. The chain recombines TRBV2 with TRBJ1-4; D is unresolved. Germline lookup yields CDR1 SNHLY and CDR2 FYNNEI. The CDR3 extends over 13 amino acids. With 8 bases removed from V and 4 bases from J, the gap between germline ends came to 11 bases.

CDR3 in amino acids: CASSLARTGKSGEQYF. The CDR3 region has the DNA TGCGCCAGCAGCTTGGCCAGGACAGGGAAATCAGGCGAGCAGTACTTC. J is TRBJ2-7 and V is TRBV5-1, with TRBD1 matching over 8 bases. The germline gives CDR1 SGHRS, CDR2 YFSETQ. With 0 bases clipped from V and 6 bases from J, the junction kept 11 bases outside the gene matches. The CDR3 has 16 amino acids. The whole variable domain, remainder taken from reference TRBV5-1 and TRBJ2-7, is KAGVTQTPRYLIKTRGQQVTLSCSPISGHRSVSWYQQTPGQGLQFLFEYFSETQRNKGNFPGRFSGRQFSNSRSEMNVSTLELGDSALYLCASSLARTGKSGEQYFGPGTRLTVT.

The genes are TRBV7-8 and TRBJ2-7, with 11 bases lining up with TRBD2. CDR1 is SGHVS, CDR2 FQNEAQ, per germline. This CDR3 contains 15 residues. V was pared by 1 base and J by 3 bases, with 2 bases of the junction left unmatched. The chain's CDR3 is CASSLGGTSGYEQYF. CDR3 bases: TGTGCCAGCAGCTTAGGAGGGACTAGCGGCTACGAGCAGTACTTC.

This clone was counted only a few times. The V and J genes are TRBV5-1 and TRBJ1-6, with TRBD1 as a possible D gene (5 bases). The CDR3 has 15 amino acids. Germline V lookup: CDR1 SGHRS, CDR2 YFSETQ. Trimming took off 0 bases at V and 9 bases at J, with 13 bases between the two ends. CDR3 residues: CASSLDTGFGSPLHF. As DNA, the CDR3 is TGCGCCAGCAGCTTGGATACAGGCTTTGGTTCACCCCTCCACTTT.

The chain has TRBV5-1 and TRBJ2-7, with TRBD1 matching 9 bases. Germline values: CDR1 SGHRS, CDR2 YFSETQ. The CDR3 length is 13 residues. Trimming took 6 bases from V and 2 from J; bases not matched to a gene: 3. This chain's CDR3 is CASKTGGAYEQYF. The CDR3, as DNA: TGCGCCAGCAAGACAGGGGGTGCCTACGAGCAGTACTTC.